The 31 T cell receptor beta chains presented below share a single source sample, sequenced in a study of OX40 agonist ivuxolimab in advanced cancers. The data were produced by immunoSEQ multiplex PCR, yet TCRdb's version contains in-frame clones alone and is incomplete. The repertoire holds over 75,000 clones, with under 95% as singletons. This material consisted of CD4+ or CD8+ T cells sorted from blood, taken in a trial of the OX40 agonist ivuxolimab. Source of these receptors: an adult with an advanced solid tumor such as melanoma, head and neck, liver or kidney cancer.

The genes are TRBV10-2 and TRBJ1-4, with D possibly matching TRBD1 (6 bases). The CDR3 covers 14 residues. Between the trimmed V and J ends, which lost 5 bases and 7 bases, there was a span of 14 bases. CDR1 WSHSY and CDR2 SAAADI come from the germline V gene. The CDR3 bases are TGCGCCAGCAGTCACGGAACCAGGGGTGAAAAACTGTTTTTT. Its protein is CASSHGTRGEKLFF.

This chain uses TRBV12-5 with TRBJ1-2, with D unclear. Germline-derived CDR1 and CDR2 are LGHNT and FRNRAP. The CDR3 has 12 residues. V dropped 6 bases and J dropped 6 bases, with 11 bases sitting between them. For the CDR3, the DNA is TGTGCTAGTGGGTGGACCACGGATGGCTACACCTTC. Its protein is CASGWTTDGYTF.

The J gene is TRBJ2-7, the V gene TRBV6-6; the D call may be TRBD1 or TRBD2 (6 bases each). This CDR3 has 13 residues. Germline lookup yields CDR1 MNHNY and CDR2 SVGAGI (reference sequence). The CDR3 region has the DNA TGTGGGACAGTGGGGGGACCCAGGTACGAGCAGTACTTC. It encodes CGTVGGPRYEQYF.

This chain links TRBV9 with TRBJ2-1; D could derive from TRBD1 or TRBD2 (6 bases each). The germline V gene has CDR1 SGDLS and CDR2 YYNGEE. The CDR3 sequence is 16 residues long. The ends were cut back, 0 bases at V and 4 bases at J, with 14 bases in the middle. The CDR3 sequence is CASSVEVGGLYNEQFF. The CDR3 DNA follows: TGTGCCAGCAGCGTAGAGGTGGGGGGCCTTTACAATGAGCAGTTCTTC.

The rearrangement links TRBV19 to TRBJ1-6, with TRBD1 matching over 10 bases. There are 14 residues in the CDR3. V shed 10 bases, J shed 7 bases, and the junction held 7 bases outside the gene matches. Germline CDR1 LNHDA, CDR2 SQIVND (reference sequence). For the CDR3, the DNA is TGTGCCACTCGGACAGGGGGTTGGAATTCACCCCTCCACTTT. Its translation: CATRTGGWNSPLHF.

This clone showed up just once. The chain uses TRBV7-8 and TRBJ1-2, with D possibly matching TRBD1 (5 bases). Deletions cut 1 base from V and 4 bases from J, with 7 bases between. This CDR3 region has 13 residues. Looked up from germline, CDR1 is SGHVS and CDR2 is FQNEAQ. The CDR3 DNA follows: TGTGCCAGCAGCTTAGGGCAGGGCTATGGCTACACCTTC. It translates to CASSLGQGYGYTF.

The J gene is TRBJ2-1, the V gene TRBV27, with 9 nucleotides matching TRBD2. CDR3 length: 16 residues. Germline V gene sequence: CDR1 MNHEY, CDR2 SMNVEV (reference sequence). V lost 3 bases to trimming and J lost 6 bases; unmatched junction nucleotides: 9. The CDR3 region has the DNA TGTGCCAGCAGTTTCCGATTGGGGACTAGCCCCAATGAGCAGTTCTTC. Encoded protein: CASSFRLGTSPNEQFF.

Turning to this clone: Its ends do not fully match the called genes, so a read error is possible. The CDR3 region is CASTLRPGYTEAFF. As DNA, the CDR3 is TGTGCCAGCACTTTACGCCCGGGGTACACTGAAGCTTTCTTT. The chain combines TRBV27 with TRBJ1-1; D is undetermined. The CDR3 consists of 14 residues. The germline V gene encodes CDR1 MNHEY and CDR2 SMNVEV (reference sequence).

The chain has TRBV6-5 and TRBJ2-5, with 7 bases lining up with TRBD1. The CDR3 is made up of 14 amino acids. CDR1 is MNHEY and CDR2 is SVGAGI in the germline V gene. The trim removed 4 bases at V and 2 bases at J, leaving 4 bases unmatched. In DNA form, the CDR3 reads TGTGCCAGCAGTTTCGGGACAGATCAAGAGACCCAGTACTTC. This gives the protein CASSFGTDQETQYF.

The chain has TRBV29-1 and TRBJ1-2, with TRBD1 matching over 8 bases. Germline-derived CDR1 and CDR2 are SQVTM and ANQGSEA. The V gene end was trimmed by 5 bases and the J gene end by 2 bases; junction bases not matched to a gene: 1. This CDR3 is 12 amino acids long. As DNA, the CDR3 is TGCAGCGTTTGGACAGGGAACTATGGCTACACCTTC. Residues: CSVWTGNYGYTF.

The chain combines TRBV19 with TRBJ2-5, with 8 bases fitting TRBD1. CDR1 and CDR2 (germline): LNHDA, SQIVND (reference sequence). With 10 bases clipped from V and 5 bases from J, the junction kept 9 bases outside the gene matches. This CDR3 is 13 amino acids long. CDR3 nucleotides: TGTGCCAATTTCCAGGGGGCTGTGGAGACCCAGTACTTC. Its translation is CANFQGAVETQYF.

This chain uses TRBV27 with TRBJ2-1; 7 positions match TRBD1. Germline CDR1 reads MNHEY; CDR2 reads SMNVEV (reference sequence). The V segment lost 5 bases and the J segment 1 base; nucleotides outside the gene matches: 8. The length of the CDR3 is 16 residues. DNA of the CDR3: TGTGCCAGCAGTCCGGTGGACAGGTTGTCCTACAATGAGCAGTTCTTC. Translating gives CASSPVDRLSYNEQFF.

This rearrangement joins TRBV6-5 to TRBJ1-1; unclear D gene. The CDR3 spans 15 residues. Per germline, CDR1 MNHEY and CDR2 SVGAGI. V lost 0 bases to trimming and J lost 3 bases, with 11 bases between them. The CDR3 sequence: CASSYSKRLYTEAFF. The CDR3 nucleotides read TGTGCCAGCAGTTACTCGAAGCGCCTTTACACTGAAGCTTTCTTT.

V usage is TRBV29-1 and J usage is TRBJ1-2; a weak D match, TRBD1 (6 bases). Germline V gene lookup returns CDR1 SQVTM and CDR2 ANQGSEA. This CDR3 has 15 amino acids. V was clipped by 3 bases and J by 3 bases, with 17 bases between them. The CDR3 here is CSVDREGEDYYGYTF. As DNA, the CDR3 is TGCAGCGTTGACCGGGAGGGGGAAGATTACTATGGCTACACCTTC.

This clone turned up a few times. This sample includes further DNA sequences coding for the same CDR3. The CDR3, as DNA: TGTGCCTGGGGGAACACTGAAGCTTTCTTT. As protein: CAWGNTEAFF. The chain recombines TRBV30 with TRBJ1-1; D unclear. V dropped 5 bases and J dropped 1 base, with 2 bases sitting between them. Per the germline V gene, CDR1 is GTSNPN and CDR2 is SVGIG (reference sequence). This CDR3 is 10 amino acids long.

This clone is judged medium-sized. V usage is TRBV2 and J usage is TRBJ2-6; 10 bases fit TRBD1. This CDR3 is 16 amino acids long. The V and J ends lost 4 bases and 0 bases, in that order; junction bases with no gene match: 0. Germline lookup yields CDR1 SNHLY and CDR2 FYNNEI. The chain's CDR3 is CASSGDRGSGANVLTF. CDR3 nucleotides: TGTGCCAGCAGTGGGGACAGGGGCTCTGGGGCCAACGTCCTGACTTTC. The variable domain in full, with the rest retrieved from reference TRBV2 and TRBJ2-6, is EPEVTQTPSHQVTQMGQEVILRCVPISNHLYFYWYRQILGQKVEFLVSFYNNEISEKSEIFDDQFSVERPDGSNFTLKIRSTKLEDSAMYFCASSGDRGSGANVLTFGAGSRLTVL.

The J gene is TRBJ2-5, the V gene TRBV4-1; 8 bases are shared with TRBD1. The CDR3 is 15 residues long. Trimming cost V 2 bases and J 5 bases; bases outside gene matches: 7. Germline CDR1 is MGHRA and CDR2 is YSYEKL. This CDR3 reads CASSQTTGGLETQYF. The CDR3 region has the DNA TGCGCCAGCAGCCAAACAACAGGGGGTTTGGAGACCCAGTACTTC.

This sequence joins TRBV5-4 and TRBJ2-5, with D unresolved. The V end lost 0 bases, the J end lost 12 bases, and 12 bases lay between the germline ends. Germline values: CDR1 SGHNT, CDR2 YYREEE (reference sequence). The CDR3 is made up of 12 amino acids. CDR3 residues: CASSLEFTDEYF. The CDR3 coding sequence is TGTGCCAGCAGCTTGGAGTTCACTGACGAGTACTTC.

Worth noting for this clone: The sample carries other DNA sequences with the same CDR3. The chain couples TRBV4-1 to TRBJ1-3; 7 bases map to TRBD1. Germline V gene data show CDR1 as MGHRA and CDR2 as YSYEKL. The CDR3 contains 15 residues. V shed 0 bases, J shed 2 bases, and the junction held 1 base outside the gene matches. The CDR3 loop is CASSQDRGTGNTIYF. CDR3 DNA sequence: TGCGCCAGCAGCCAAGACAGGGGGACTGGAAACACCATATATTTT.

This chain uses TRBV5-1 with TRBJ2-1; weak D call: TRBD2 (5 bases). The germline CDR1 and CDR2 sequences are SGHRS and YFSETQ. This CDR3 has 12 residues. With 3 bases removed from V and 6 bases from J, the gap between germline ends came to 7 bases. The CDR3 bases are TGCGCCAGCAGCTCCCTAGCCAATGAGCAGTTCTTC. Its translation: CASSSLANEQFF.

The chain is built from TRBV9 and TRBJ2-5, with D perhaps TRBD1 or TRBD2 (5 bases each). This CDR3 has 14 amino acids. The germline V gene has CDR1 SGDLS and CDR2 YYNGEE. Trimming stripped 0 bases from V and 5 bases from J, with 11 bases between. CDR3 bases: TGTGCCAGCAGCGTAGCAGGGTGGAGGGAGACCCAGTACTTC. This encodes CASSVAGWRETQYF.

This rearrangement joins TRBV2 to TRBJ2-2; D not resolved. The CDR3 is 14 amino acids. Trimming cost V 8 bases and J 3 bases, with 13 bases left between them. CDR1 and CDR2 (germline): SNHLY, FYNNEI. The CDR3 region has the DNA TGTGCCAGCCAGGACGGACCTTACACCGGGGAGCTGTTTTTT. Translation: CASQDGPYTGELFF.

The chain employs TRBV5-8 and TRBJ1-2, with 7 nucleotides matching TRBD1. This CDR3 has 15 residues. Germline V gene sequence: CDR1 SGHTS, CDR2 YDEGEE. V was clipped by 1 base and J by 4 bases; unmatched bases: 7. As DNA, the CDR3 is TGTGCCAGCAGCTTGAGGACAGGCCCCTCCTATGGCTACACCTTC. Its protein is CASSLRTGPSYGYTF.

V usage is TRBV27 and J usage is TRBJ1-6; D is perhaps TRBD1 (6 bases). The CDR3 covers 14 residues. Germline V gene sequence: CDR1 MNHEY, CDR2 SMNVEV (reference sequence). V gave up 6 bases and J gave up 9 bases, with 15 bases separating them. CDR3 protein: CASRTGWSTSPLHF. The CDR3 DNA follows: TGTGCCAGCAGAACAGGGTGGTCGACTTCACCCCTCCACTTT.

The rearrangement links TRBV6-1 to TRBJ1-5, with D unresolved. Trimming stripped 2 bases from V and 1 base from J, with 6 bases between. The V gene's germline CDR1 is MNHNS and CDR2 SASEGT. The CDR3 spans 14 residues. The CDR3 nucleotides are TGTGCCAGCAGTGAACTCGGAAGCAATCAGCCCCAGCATTTT. It codes for CASSELGSNQPQHF.

Only one count was recorded for this clone. This specimen includes other DNA sequences encoding the same CDR3. The rearrangement uses TRBV27 and TRBJ2-7; 7 positions agree with TRBD1. The trim removed 2 bases at V and 2 bases at J, leaving 0 bases unmatched. Germline lookup yields CDR1 MNHEY and CDR2 SMNVEV (reference sequence). This CDR3 contains 13 residues. The CDR3 sequence is CASSLTGAYEQYF. For the CDR3, the DNA is TGTGCCAGCAGTTTAACAGGGGCCTACGAGCAGTACTTC.

Details on this clone: Other DNA variants within this sample encode the same CDR3. The chain links TRBV20-1 to TRBJ2-1, with D possibly being TRBD2 (5 bases). The CDR3 is made up of 11 amino acids. Trimming took off 0 bases at V and 9 bases at J, with 6 bases between the two ends. Germline V gene sequence: CDR1 DFQATT, CDR2 SNEGSKA (reference sequence). The DNA of the CDR3 is TGCAGTGCTAGAGAGGGGAGTGAGCAGTTCTTC. Translated, it gives CSAREGSEQFF.

The chain couples TRBV27 to TRBJ2-3; 11 nucleotides agree with TRBD2. The CDR3 loop spans 20 amino acids. The germline V gene encodes CDR1 MNHEY and CDR2 SMNVEV (reference sequence). Losses at the gene ends were 2 bases for V and 0 bases for J; bases not matched to a gene: 13. The CDR3 nucleotides read TGTGCCAGCAGTTTAAGACTAGCGGGACCCGTTACCTCTAGCACAGATACGCAGTATTTT. As protein: CASSLRLAGPVTSSTDTQYF.

This chain connects TRBV2 to TRBJ2-1; 10 bases map to TRBD2. CDR3 size: 14 residues. Germline V gene data show CDR1 as SNHLY and CDR2 as FYNNEI. V trimming: 5 bases; J trimming: 5 bases; junction bases outside the gene matches: 3. The CDR3: CASSPGTSDNEQFF. For the CDR3, the DNA is TGTGCCAGCAGTCCGGGGACTAGCGACAATGAGCAGTTCTTC. Full variable domain (rest looked up from reference TRBV2 and TRBJ2-1): EPEVTQTPSHQVTQMGQEVILRCVPISNHLYFYWYRQILGQKVEFLVSFYNNEISEKSEIFDDQFSVERPDGSNFTLKIRSTKLEDSAMYFCASSPGTSDNEQFFGPGTRLTVL.

The chain joins TRBV27 to TRBJ2-3; 8 bases fit TRBD1. J gave up 2 bases and V 7 bases, and 5 bases lay outside the gene matches. CDR1 and CDR2 (germline): MNHEY, SMNVEV (reference sequence). The CDR3 is 14 residues long. CDR3 DNA sequence: TGTGCCAGCACTCGGACAGGGAACACAGATACGCAGTATTTT. This encodes CASTRTGNTDTQYF.

The rearrangement joins TRBV6-5 to TRBJ2-7; tentative D call: TRBD2 (6 bases). V shed 3 bases and J shed 0 bases, with 12 bases lying between them. The CDR3 is 15 residues long. CDR1 is MNHEY and CDR2 is SVGAGI in the germline V gene. DNA for the CDR3: TGTGCCAGCAGTTATAGGGACTGGGGCTCCTACGAGCAGTACTTC. This codes for CASSYRDWGSYEQYF.